Following are 17 T cell receptor beta chains from one sample sequenced in a study of identical twins. A single record per CDR3 protein comes from TCRdb applying MiXCR to the 5' RACE reads. The sample records hundreds of thousands of distinct CDR3 sequences, under 9% being singletons. The same sample was also used in a study of yellow fever vaccine responses in identical twins.

The sample taken for sequencing was PBMCs. The receptors derive from a woman under 30 in good health.

This clonotype appeared a few times. The chain recombines TRBV3-1 with TRBJ2-2; D unclear. Between the trimmed V and J ends, which lost 1 base and 6 bases, there was a span of 9 bases. The CDR3 has 14 amino acids. Germline V gene sequence: CDR1 LGHDT, CDR2 YNNKEL (reference sequence). DNA of the CDR3: TGTGCCAGCAGCCAAGGACTCGGAGCCGGGGAGCTGTTTTTT. It encodes CASSQGLGAGELFF.

This clonotype was detected a few times. The rearrangement links TRBV12-3 or TRBV12-4 to TRBJ1-5; tentative D call: TRBD1 (5 bases). V lost 1 base, J lost 5 bases, and 12 bases lay in between. The CDR3 runs 15 residues. The CDR3 region has the DNA TGTGCCAGCAGTTTAGTCGGGGCCAACTATCAGCCCCAGCATTTT. It is translated as CASSLVGANYQPQHF.

This clonotype was detected a few times. The genes are TRBV4-3 and TRBJ2-1, with TRBD2 identical over 9 bases. Germline V CDR1 and CDR2: LGHNA, YSLEER. The CDR3 is made up of 16 amino acids. The V and J ends lost 4 bases and 5 bases, in that order; junction bases with no gene match: 9. This CDR3 is CASSPGLAMGNNEQFF. CDR3 nucleotide sequence: TGCGCCAGCAGCCCCGGACTAGCGATGGGAAACAATGAGCAGTTCTTC.

There are many counts of this clonotype. The CDR3 loop is CASNPGGNEQFF. The DNA of the CDR3 is TGTGCCAGCAACCCCGGGGGGAATGAGCAGTTCTTC. The chain uses TRBV12-3 or TRBV12-4 and TRBJ2-1; 7 bases are shared with TRBD2. J was trimmed by 7 bases and V by 7 bases; bases with no gene match: 4. The CDR3 is 12 residues long.

This clonotype has at least ten counts. This chain joins TRBV12-3 or TRBV12-4 and TRBJ2-1, with a weak D call TRBD2 (6 bases). Trimming took 1 base from V and 6 from J, leaving 10 bases between them. This CDR3 is 14 amino acids long. In DNA form, the CDR3 reads TGTGCCAGCAGTTTAGAGGCGGGAAGCAATGAGCAGTTCTTC. This sequence encodes CASSLEAGSNEQFF.

This clonotype has at least ten counts. This chain uses TRBV7-9 with TRBJ2-1; 8 bases are a match to TRBD1. This CDR3 is 15 amino acids long. The germline V gene encodes CDR1 SEHNR and CDR2 FQNEAQ (reference sequence). The V segment lost 5 bases and the J segment 5 bases; nucleotides outside the gene matches: 8. The CDR3 DNA follows: TGTGCCAGCAGCCACCGGGACAGGAGTAACAATGAGCAGTTCTTC. Protein: CASSHRDRSNNEQFF. The full variable domain, completed using reference TRBV7-9 and TRBJ2-1, is DTGVSQNPRHKITKRGQNVTFRCDPISEHNRLYWYRQTLGQGPEFLTYFQNEAQLEKSRLLSDRFSAERPKGSFSTLEIQRTEQGDSAMYLCASSHRDRSNNEQFFGPGTRLTVL.

The V call is TRBV6-6, the J call TRBJ2-7, with 7 bases that match TRBD2. Trimming cost V 7 bases and J 3 bases; bases outside gene matches: 6. Per germline, CDR1 MNHNY and CDR2 SVGAGI (reference sequence). This CDR3 has 13 amino acids. DNA of the CDR3: TGTGCCAGCACGTCTAGCGGCTACTACGAGCAGTACTTC. Translated, it gives CASTSSGYYEQYF.

This clonotype was recorded a few times. CDR3 coding DNA: TGTGCCAGCAGCTTAGCGCCCGCCTCTGGAAACACCATATATTTT. Translating it yields CASSLAPASGNTIYF. The chain combines TRBV7-2 with TRBJ1-3; D gene uncertain. V shed 0 bases and J shed 0 bases, with 6 bases lying between them. Germline V gives CDR1 SGHTA, CDR2 FQGNSA. This CDR3 has 15 amino acids.

This clonotype was detected ten times or more. The chain has TRBV20-1 and TRBJ1-1; a possible D gene is TRBD1 (5 bases). V lost 0 bases and J lost 1, with 9 bases in between. CDR1 is DFQATT and CDR2 is SNEGSKA in the germline V gene (reference sequence). The length of the CDR3 is 14 residues. CDR3 region: CSARDRQGNTEAFF. In DNA, the CDR3 is TGCAGTGCTAGAGATCGTCAGGGGAACACTGAAGCTTTCTTT.

The chain is built from TRBV28 and TRBJ2-5; 11 nucleotides match TRBD2. The CDR3 length is 19 residues. Trimming took 3 bases from V and 1 from J; bases not matched to a gene: 13. The V gene's germline CDR1 is MDHEN and CDR2 SYDVKM. CDR3 protein: CASSLRPGTSGRVQETQYF. DNA for the CDR3: TGTGCCAGCAGTTTGCGACCAGGGACTAGCGGCAGAGTCCAAGAGACCCAGTACTTC.

This clonotype was picked up a small number of times. The chain carries TRBV9 and TRBJ2-1; TRBD1 matches at 9 bases. Trimming at V came to 2 bases and at J to 3 bases, leaving 6 bases not matched to a gene. The CDR3 has 16 residues. Germline CDR1 SGDLS, CDR2 YYNGEE. CDR3 protein: CASSVSGTGFYNEQFF. Here the CDR3 DNA reads TGTGCCAGCAGCGTGAGCGGGACAGGGTTCTACAATGAGCAGTTCTTC.

The J gene is TRBJ2-1, the V gene TRBV11-2; TRBD1 aligns across 7 bases. Germline CDR1 is SGHAT and CDR2 is FQNNGV. V lost 4 bases to trimming and J lost 4 bases; unmatched junction nucleotides: 10. This CDR3 comprises 16 residues. CDR3 nucleotide sequence: TGTGCCAGCAGCTCCCCCGGAAGGGGGCCGTACAATGAGCAGTTCTTC. Translating gives CASSSPGRGPYNEQFF.

The DNA of the CDR3 is TGTGCCAGCAGGCCTGGACAGGATTACGAGCAGTACTTC. Encoded protein: CASRPGQDYEQYF. The chain carries TRBV6-2 or TRBV6-3 and TRBJ2-7, with 7 bases that match TRBD1. The CDR3 is 13 residues long. Germline V CDR1 and CDR2: MNHEY, SVGEGT. The ends lost 6 bases at V and 4 bases at J; junction bases unmatched: 6.

In this sample, this clonotype turned up a few times. The CDR3: CASSPTPQGVTDTQYF. For the CDR3, the DNA is TGTGCCAGCTCACCAACCCCACAGGGGGTAACGGATACGCAGTATTTT. The chain joins TRBV18 to TRBJ2-3; 8 nucleotides align to TRBD1. Looked up from germline, CDR1 is KGHSH and CDR2 is LQKENI. The J segment lost 6 bases and the V segment lost 2 bases, leaving 10 bases of the junction unmatched. This CDR3 has 16 residues.

Only a few counts were recorded for this clonotype. The gene calls are TRBV5-1 and TRBJ2-7; maybe TRBD2 (7 bases). The length of the CDR3 is 15 residues. V lost 0 bases, J lost 3 bases, and 13 bases lay in between. Germline CDR1 SGHRS, CDR2 YFSETQ. The CDR3, as DNA: TGCGCCAGCAGCTTGGGGAGGGGGGGGAACTACGAGCAGTACTTC. This gives the protein CASSLGRGGNYEQYF.

This clonotype came up many times. V is TRBV12-3 or TRBV12-4 and J is TRBJ2-2, with D unclear. V was trimmed by 3 bases and J by 3 bases, leaving 8 bases between them. This CDR3 is built from 14 residues. CDR3 nucleotide sequence: TGTGCCAGCAGTTTTTCCAGAGACACCGGGGAGCTGTTTTTT. This codes for CASSFSRDTGELFF.

This chain links TRBV29-1 with TRBJ2-7, with 7 bases fitting TRBD2. V lost 5 bases and J lost 4; bases outside the gene matches: 14. Germline V gene lookup returns CDR1 SQVTM and CDR2 ANQGSEA. CDR3 length equals 15 residues. The CDR3 DNA follows: TGCAGCGTTAACTTCGCGGCGGGGGTGGGTTACGAGCAGTACTTC. It yields the protein CSVNFAAGVGYEQYF.